This T cell receptor beta chain came from a study of T-cell reconstitution after alpha-beta-depleted transplantation in children. This CDR3 region has 14 residues. CDR1 is SGHRS and CDR2 is YFSETQ in the germline V gene. V was shortened by 6 bases and J by 0 bases, with 13 bases between the two germline ends. This clonotype came up many times. Its antigen is not identified. Study-level results: For some patients, TCRbeta diversity was high at day 60 because of recipient T cells and thymic progenitors that survived. By one year post-transplant, T-cell counts and diversity largely arose from T cells that were newly produced. Two months or so post-transplant, alpha-beta T cells reportedly derived from several hundred expanded graft clones.

Preparation of the TCRbeta library was carried out with unique molecular identifiers. In TCRdb, the PCR reads were re-called with MiXCR into one record per CDR3 protein. Of hundreds of thousands of distinct CDR3 sequences listed, about an eighth are singletons. The clonotype comes from a girl aged 2-10 years with congenital amegakaryocytic thrombocytopenia, due to receive a stem cell transplant. This chain connects TRBV5-1 to TRBJ2-7; the D is unclear. Sequences were derived from PBMCs, sampled before TCRalphabeta/CD19-depleted stem cell transplant. The CDR3 DNA is TGCGCCAGCAAATCGATACCGAGCTCCTACGAGCAGTACTTC. This sequence encodes CASKSIPSSYEQYF.